The sample holds many counts of the clone carrying this TCR beta chain. Antigen specificity is unknown. Treatment described: randomized to nivolumab then ipilimumab (arm A) or the reverse (arm B). This sample was taken from a study of sequential checkpoint blockade in melanoma. Study at large: Arm A got nivolumab then ipilimumab; arm B the reverse, 1:1. Both treatment sequences were followed by maintenance nivolumab. Twenty-two patients had matched tumor biopsies before treatment and at week 13 after nivolumab or ipilimumab alone. Study-wide results and limits: Response in arm A was associated with pretreatment TIL clonality.

Germline V gene data show CDR1 as SGHNT and CDR2 as YENEEA. The CDR3 sequence is 16 residues long. V shed 6 bases and J 1 base; nucleotides not matched to a gene: 8. Only in-frame clones appear in the TCRdb table, and some are missing; sequencing was by immunoSEQ multiplex PCR. The table shows 2,500 to 4,000 clones, with 16% occurring only once. This chain connects TRBV11-3 to TRBJ1-1; 10 bases are a match to TRBD1. Sequences were derived from tumor tissue (inferred from file names), sampled from a patient given nivolumab and ipilimumab in sequence. This TCR derives from a human donor with melanoma. CDR3 coding DNA: TGTGCCAGCAGGGACAGGGGGATGTCATGGAACACTGAAGCTTTCTTT. Protein: CASRDRGMSWNTEAFF.